This T cell receptor beta chain derives from a study of blood T cell repertoires in COVID-19. At the level of the study: In each case, the material was cDNA or gDNA derived from T cells, B-cell-depleted T cells, or PBMCs.

The data were produced by immunoSEQ multiplex PCR, yet TCRdb's version contains in-frame clones alone and is incomplete. The sample records a few hundred thousand clones, around 89% being singletons. Germline V gene lookup returns CDR1 SGHAT and CDR2 FQNNGV. The CDR3 is 15 residues long. Trimming took 4 bases from V and 4 from J; bases not matched to a gene: 8. Sequencing was carried out using PBMCs or T cells enriched from blood (not recorded which). The J gene is TRBJ2-7, the V gene TRBV11-2; 9 nucleotides align to TRBD2. The receptor was isolated from a woman aged 18-29 years with acute COVID-19. In nucleotides, the CDR3 is TGTGCCAGCAGCTCAATTAGCGGGAGTGGTTACGAGCAGTACTTC. Amino acids: CASSSISGSGYEQYF.